The rows below give T cell receptor beta chains drawn from one sample of a study of cytomegalovirus exposure and HLA in healthy donors. The data were produced by immunoSEQ multiplex PCR, yet TCRdb's version contains in-frame clones alone and is incomplete. This table has about 160,000 clones, 70% to 80% appearing once. Sequenced material: PBMCs. The receptors originated from a man aged 55 to 70 in good health and CMV-seronegative. The CDR3 runs from the conserved cysteine through the conserved F or W. A D gene is named only where the DNA matches it firmly. Only part of the rows carry a size: once, few, many, or a class if the clone is expanded.

D	length	J	V	size	DNA	CDR3
.	15	TRBJ1-2	TRBV5-4	once	TGTGCCAGCAGCTTGGGTCAGCTAGTTGCCTATGGCTACACCTTC	CASSLGQLVAYGYTF
.	12	TRBJ2-5	TRBV29-1	.	TGCAGCGTTGCCGGGAATCAAGAGACCCAGTACTTC	CSVAGNQETQYF
.	14	TRBJ2-2	TRBV5-5	.	TGTGCCAGCAGCCCCTTGATCAACACCGGGGAGCTATTTTTT	CASSPLINTGELFF
.	15	TRBJ2-5	TRBV4-3	.	TGCGCCAGCAGCCGACAGGAGCGATCTGGGGAGACCCAGTACTTC	CASSRQERSGETQYF
TRBD2	11	TRBJ2-1	TRBV28	once	TGTGCCAGCAGAGCGGGACTAGGGCCGTTCTTC	CASRAGLGPFF
TRBD1	14	TRBJ1-6	TRBV7-9	.	TGTTCCAGCAGCTCGGGACAGATAGATTCACCCCTCCACTTT	CSSSSGQIDSPLHF
TRBD2	17	TRBJ2-1	TRBV19	.	TGTGCCAGTAGTATAGTGGCTAGCGGGGGGGCGAACAATGAGCAGTTCTTC	CASSIVASGGANNEQFF
.	13	TRBJ1-6	TRBV6-1	.	TGTGCCAGCAGTGAAGCCAGGGACACCCCCCTCCACTTT	CASSEARDTPLHF
TRBD1	13	TRBJ2-1	TRBV27	.	TGTGCCAGCAGTTTAGGGACAGGGGGGGAGCAGTTCTTC	CASSLGTGGEQFF
TRBD1	15	TRBJ2-7	TRBV19	.	TGTGCCAGTAGTTCTACCGGGACAGGGGTATACGAGCAGTACTTC	CASSSTGTGVYEQYF
.	12	TRBJ1-4	TRBV19	once	TGTGCCAGTAGTATAGGAGCCGAAAAACTGTTTTTT	CASSIGAEKLFF
TRBD1	15	TRBJ1-3	TRBV5-1	.	TGCGCCAGCAGCCCGGGACAGGCGTTGAGAAACACCATATATTTT	CASSPGQALRNTIYF
.	13	TRBJ1-5	TRBV7-8	.	TGTGCCAGCAGCTCTACGACTCTTCAGCCCCAGCATTTT	CASSSTTLQPQHF
.	17	TRBJ2-1	TRBV5-1	.	TGCGCCAGCAGCTTGATGAGAGCGGACTACGACTACAATGAGCAGTTCTTC	CASSLMRADYDYNEQFF
.	14	TRBJ2-1	TRBV9	once	TGTGCCAGCAGCGTTGGAGGAGGGTCCGTGGAGCAGTTCTTC	CASSVGGGSVEQFF
.	15	TRBJ2-1	TRBV5-6	.	TGTGCCAGCAGCCCTACGGTTAGCTCCTACAATGAGCAGTTCTTC	CASSPTVSSYNEQFF
TRBD1	14	TRBJ2-5	TRBV18	.	TGTGCCAGCTCACCTGGACAGGGGTTAGAGACCCAGTACTTC	CASSPGQGLETQYF
TRBD1	15	TRBJ1-2	TRBV28	.	TGTGCCAGCAGTTCTCGACAGGGTGGGCCTCGGGGCTACACCTTC	CASSSRQGGPRGYTF
.	15	TRBJ1-2	TRBV7-2	.	TGTGCCAGCAGCCGTGCCGAGAGACAGAACTATGGCTACACCTTC	CASSRAERQNYGYTF
TRBD2	13	TRBJ2-3	TRBV5-4	.	TGTGCCAGCAGCGTTAGCGGGACAGATACGCAGTATTTT	CASSVSGTDTQYF
TRBD1	15	TRBJ2-3	TRBV19	once	TGTGCCAGTAGCACAGGGGGCGGGGGCACAGATACGCAGTATTTT	CASSTGGGGTDTQYF
TRBD1	15	TRBJ2-7	TRBV15	.	TGTGCCACCAGCAGAGATCTGGGACAGGAGTACGAGCAGTACTTC	CATSRDLGQEYEQYF
.	10	TRBJ1-1	TRBV28	.	TGTGCCATAGCCGGCACTGAAGCTTTCTTT	CAIAGTEAFF
.	11	TRBJ2-1	TRBV27	few	TGTGCCAGCGGAGGGTGGAATGAGCAGTTCTTC	CASGGWNEQFF
TRBD1	14	TRBJ1-1	TRBV28	.	TGTGCCACCTTGACAGGGGGCGACGTCACTGAAGCTTTCTTT	CATLTGGDVTEAFF
TRBD1	19	TRBJ1-2	TRBV7-9	.	TGTGCCAGCAGCTTAGCGCTGGGGCAGGGGGCGGGTAACAACTATGGCTACACCTTC	CASSLALGQGAGNNYGYTF
TRBD2	14	TRBJ2-7	TRBV6-1	.	TGTGCCAGCAGGGGGACTAGCGGGGGCCACGAGCAGTACTTC	CASRGTSGGHEQYF
.	14	TRBJ1-2	TRBV4-2	.	TGTGCCAGCAGCCAAGATTTAGCCGCGTATGGCTACACCTTC	CASSQDLAAYGYTF
.	14	TRBJ1-3	TRBV28	.	TGTGCCAGCAGCCTAGGGGTGGCTGGAAACACCATATATTTT	CASSLGVAGNTIYF
TRBD1	14	TRBJ1-4	TRBV11-2	.	TGTGCCAGCAGCTTAGGACAGGGAATCGAAAAACTGTTTTTT	CASSLGQGIEKLFF
.	15	TRBJ2-7	TRBV4-3	.	TGCGCCAGCAGCCAAGAACTCCAGATTGCGGCCGAGCAGTACTTC	CASSQELQIAAEQYF
.	16	TRBJ2-3	TRBV27	once	TGTGCCAGCAGGCGAACAGGGTGGGGGTCCGCAGATACGCAGTATTTT	CASRRTGWGSADTQYF
.	15	TRBJ1-4	TRBV2	.	TGTGCCAGCAGTGAAGCCGTGGGGGCGGGTGAAAAACTGTTTTTT	CASSEAVGAGEKLFF
TRBD1	15	TRBJ2-7	TRBV7-2	.	TGTGCCAGCAGCTTGCCCGCCGGGACAGCCGACGAGCAGTACTTC	CASSLPAGTADEQYF
.	12	TRBJ2-1	TRBV5-1	.	TGCGCCAGCAGCTTGGTAGAGGATGAGCAGTTCTTC	CASSLVEDEQFF
TRBD2	14	TRBJ2-7	TRBV19	.	TGTGCCAGTAATGTCGCTAGCGGGAGTAACGAGCAGTACTTC	CASNVASGSNEQYF
TRBD1	18	TRBJ2-2	TRBV5-4	few	TGTGCCAGCAGCTTACCGGGCGCCGGGACAGCGAACACCGGGGAGCTGTTTTTT	CASSLPGAGTANTGELFF
TRBD2	17	TRBJ2-7	TRBV7-9	.	TGTGCCAGCAGCTGGGGACTAGCGGGAGGGCGCAGCTACGAGCAGTACTTC	CASSWGLAGGRSYEQYF
TRBD2	13	TRBJ2-1	TRBV28	.	TGTGCCAGCAGTCGGGGGGGGTCCAATGAGCAGTTCTTC	CASSRGGSNEQFF
TRBD1	17	TRBJ2-3	TRBV4-3	few	TGCGCCAGCAGCCAAGATCGACTGACAGGGGTAACAGATACGCAGTATTTT	CASSQDRLTGVTDTQYF
TRBD1	16	TRBJ1-5	TRBV19	.	TGTGCCAGTAGTATAGCGGGGACAGGGGGAGGTAGGCCCCAGCATTTT	CASSIAGTGGGRPQHF